This T cell receptor beta chain was found in a study of blood T cell repertoires in COVID-19. Study overall: PBMCs, B-cell-depleted T cells, or T cells were the source of the cDNA or gDNA that made up the material.

Sequenced by immunoSEQ multiplex PCR; TCRdb stores in-frame clones only, minus some. The data hold about 400,000 clones, with about 89% observed a single time. Losses at the gene ends were 5 bases for V and 6 bases for J; bases not matched to a gene: 10. This CDR3 comprises 14 residues. Germline CDR1 reads SGHTA; CDR2 reads FQGTGA. This clonotype was obtained from a man between 40 and 49 years old with acute or convalescent COVID-19. Sequencing used peripheral blood. V is TRBV7-3 and J is TRBJ2-7; the match to TRBD2 covers 7 bases. CDR3 in DNA: TGTGCCAGCAGCCTCTTGACGCGGGAGAGCGAGCAGTACTTC. Its protein is CASSLLTRESEQYF.